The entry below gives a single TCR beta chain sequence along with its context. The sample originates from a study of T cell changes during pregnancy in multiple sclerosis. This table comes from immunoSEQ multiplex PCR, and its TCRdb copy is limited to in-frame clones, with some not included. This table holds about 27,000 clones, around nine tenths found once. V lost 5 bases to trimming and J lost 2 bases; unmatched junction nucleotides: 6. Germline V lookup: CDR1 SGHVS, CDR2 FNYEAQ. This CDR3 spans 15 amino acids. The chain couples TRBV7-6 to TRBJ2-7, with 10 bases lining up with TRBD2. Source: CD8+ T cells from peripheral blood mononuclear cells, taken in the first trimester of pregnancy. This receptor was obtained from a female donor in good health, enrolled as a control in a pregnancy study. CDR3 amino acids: CASSLGTSETYEQYF. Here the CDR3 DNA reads TGTGCCAGCAGCCTAGGGACTAGCGAAACCTACGAGCAGTACTTC.